The sequence of this TCR beta chain was determined in a study of PD-L1 blockade in urothelial cancer. About the study: About 85% of the roughly 30 patients comprised males who had bladder-origin urothelial cancer. Across blood samples, T cells had a median count of 141,255. Analyses used blood from 3 weeks (second dose) and 6 weeks after treatment start. Study outcomes and limitations: Patients with below-median pretreatment blood clonality survived longer.

The method was immunoSEQ multiplex PCR; TCRdb's version includes in-frame clones alone and lacks a portion of them. The sample holds about 46,000 clones, approximately 85% seen once. Time point defined: peripheral blood 6 weeks after treatment start. This clone is medium-sized in the sample. Its target is not known. The CDR3 extends over 14 amino acids. Germline CDR1 reads MNHEY; CDR2 reads SMNVEV (reference sequence). V gave up 5 bases and J gave up 5 bases; unmatched junction bases: 6. The input for sequencing was PBMCs, taken around atezolizumab (anti-PD-L1) treatment. The sequence was collected from a man aged 45-65 years with urothelial cancer. V usage is TRBV27 and J usage is TRBJ1-5, with 7 nucleotides matching TRBD1. CDR3 protein: CASSPWDSHQPQHF. The CDR3 region has the DNA TGTGCCAGCAGTCCGTGGGACAGCCATCAGCCCCAGCATTTT.